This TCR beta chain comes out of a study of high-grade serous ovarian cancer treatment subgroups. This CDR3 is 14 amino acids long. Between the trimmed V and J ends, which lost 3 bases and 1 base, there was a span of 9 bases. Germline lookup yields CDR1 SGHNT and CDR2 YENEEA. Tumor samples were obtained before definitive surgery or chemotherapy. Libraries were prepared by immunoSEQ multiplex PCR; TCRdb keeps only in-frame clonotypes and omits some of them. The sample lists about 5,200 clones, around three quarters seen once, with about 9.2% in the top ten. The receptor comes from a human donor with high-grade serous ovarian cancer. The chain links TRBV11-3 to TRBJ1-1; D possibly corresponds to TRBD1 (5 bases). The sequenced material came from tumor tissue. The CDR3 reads CASSLGRANTEAFF. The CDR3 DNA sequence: TGTGCCAGCAGCTTGGGACGGGCGAACACTGAAGCTTTCTTT.